One and the same sample provided the 14 T cell receptor beta chains below, sequenced in a study of blood T cell repertoires in COVID-19. Sequencing was performed with immunoSEQ multiplex PCR; in TCRdb, only in-frame clones are kept and a portion is missing. The table records 220,000 or so clones, about 93% of them present only once. The specimen sequenced was peripheral blood. Every receptor here comes from a man in his sixties with COVID-19, enrolled during active disease.

The rearrangement joins TRBV7-2 to TRBJ2-7; TRBD2 might be the D (6 bases). V dropped 1 base and J dropped 5 bases, with 9 bases sitting between them. The length of the CDR3 is 13 residues. Germline values: CDR1 SGHTA, CDR2 FQGNSA. In nucleotides, the CDR3 is TGTGCCAGCAGCTTAGGGAGGGCCCACGAGCAGTACTTC. This codes for CASSLGRAHEQYF.

The V gene is TRBV6-5, the J gene TRBJ2-7; 11 bases are shared with TRBD2. The germline V gene encodes CDR1 MNHEY and CDR2 SVGAGI. V shed 4 bases and J 2 bases; nucleotides not matched to a gene: 4. The CDR3 consists of 15 residues. Here the CDR3 reads CASSFTSGRAYEQYF. The CDR3 nucleotides are TGTGCCAGCAGTTTCACTAGCGGGAGAGCCTACGAGCAGTACTTC.

V gene TRBV14 combines with J gene TRBJ2-6; 12 nucleotides line up with TRBD1. Germline V lookup: CDR1 SGHDN, CDR2 FVKESK. CDR3 length: 18 amino acids. The V and J ends lost 4 bases and 2 bases, in that order; junction bases with no gene match: 6. CDR3 sequence: CASSPLGQGAAGANVLTF. The CDR3 bases are TGTGCCAGCAGCCCCTTGGGACAGGGGGCGGCTGGGGCCAACGTCCTGACTTTC.

The gene calls are TRBV2 and TRBJ2-4; 10 nucleotides agree with TRBD2. Looked up from germline, CDR1 is SNHLY and CDR2 is FYNNEI. The CDR3 totals 20 residues. With 6 bases clipped from V and 2 bases from J, the junction kept 19 bases outside the gene matches. In DNA, the CDR3 is TGTGCCAGCAGCGACCTTCTTTCCGGACTAGCGGCGGCCTCCAAAAACATTCAGTACTTC. It specifies CASSDLLSGLAAASKNIQYF. Full variable domain (missing parts from reference TRBV2 and TRBJ2-4): EPEVTQTPSHQVTQMGQEVILRCVPISNHLYFYWYRQILGQKVEFLVSFYNNEISEKSEIFDDQFSVERPDGSNFTLKIRSTKLEDSAMYFCASSDLLSGLAAASKNIQYFGAGTRLSVL.

The V gene is TRBV18, the J gene TRBJ2-7; a possible D gene is TRBD2 (5 bases). The CDR3 runs to 14 residues. V was trimmed by 3 bases and J by 2 bases, leaving 11 bases between them. Per the germline V gene, CDR1 is KGHSH and CDR2 is LQKENI. As DNA, the CDR3 is TGTGCCAGCTCACCGGGGAGACCTCCCTACGAGCAGTACTTC. Its protein is CASSPGRPPYEQYF.

This clone was counted a single time. V and J are TRBV3-1 (or the pseudogene TRBV3-2) and TRBJ2-1, with 10 bases identical to TRBD2. The CDR3 contains 18 residues. J gave up 0 bases and V 0 bases, and 5 bases lay outside the gene matches. Germline-derived CDR1 and CDR2 are LGHDT and YNNKEL (reference sequence). The CDR3, as DNA: TGTGCCAGCAGCCAAGACCTACTAGCGGGAAGCTCCTACAATGAGCAGTTCTTC. Amino acids: CASSQDLLAGSSYNEQFF.

This clone came up once. The chain couples TRBV7-9 to TRBJ1-3; D not certain. From germline, CDR1 is SEHNR and CDR2 FQNEAQ (reference sequence). With 3 bases removed from V and 8 bases from J, the gap between germline ends came to 14 bases. The CDR3 runs to 14 residues. In DNA form, the CDR3 reads TGTGCCAGCAGCTTCTCCGGGGTCGGGGACACCATATATTTT. It encodes CASSFSGVGDTIYF.

This clone was seen a single time. This chain connects TRBV5-1 to TRBJ2-3, with a weak D call TRBD1 (6 bases). CDR1 and CDR2 (germline): SGHRS, YFSETQ. Trimming removed 4 bases at V and 2 bases at J, with 14 bases between. The CDR3 runs to 15 residues. This CDR3 is CASSILQGPTDTQYF. The CDR3 region has the DNA TGCGCCAGCAGCATCTTACAGGGTCCCACAGATACGCAGTATTTT.

This clone was seen a few times. The chain carries TRBV2 and TRBJ2-1, with D possibly being TRBD1 (6 bases). Germline CDR1 is SNHLY and CDR2 is FYNNEI. The V gene lost 1 base and the J gene lost 4 bases, with 11 bases spanning the gap. This CDR3 contains 15 residues. The CDR3 is CASSEGRTGYNEQFF. CDR3 DNA: TGTGCCAGCAGTGAAGGGCGAACAGGGTACAATGAGCAGTTCTTC. The full variable domain, its missing parts supplied by reference TRBV2 and TRBJ2-1, is EPEVTQTPSHQVTQMGQEVILRCVPISNHLYFYWYRQILGQKVEFLVSFYNNEISEKSEIFDDQFSVERPDGSNFTLKIRSTKLEDSAMYFCASSEGRTGYNEQFFGPGTRLTVL.

The chain couples TRBV19 to TRBJ1-2; 8 positions match TRBD1. CDR1 is LNHDA, CDR2 SQIVND, per germline (reference sequence). This CDR3 spans 16 amino acids. The J segment lost 8 bases and the V segment lost 4 bases, leaving 15 bases of the junction unmatched. The CDR3 sequence: CASSTATADRARGYTF. CDR3 coding DNA: TGTGCCAGTAGTACCGCGACCGCGGACAGGGCTCGAGGCTACACCTTC.

The genes are TRBV5-4 and TRBJ2-1; the match to TRBD2 covers 9 bases. Looked up from germline, CDR1 is SGHNT and CDR2 is YYREEE (reference sequence). There are 16 residues in the CDR3. With V trimmed by 4 bases and J by 7 bases, 12 bases remained unmatched. CDR3 DNA sequence: TGTGCCAGCAGCGGACAGCGGGAGGTCAAGGGGAATGAGCAGTTCTTC. It codes for CASSGQREVKGNEQFF.

The chain combines TRBV5-1 with TRBJ2-7; 10 bases align to TRBD1. CDR1 and CDR2 (germline): SGHRS, YFSETQ. Trimming cost V 5 bases and J 5 bases; bases outside gene matches: 4. This CDR3 region has 13 residues. CDR3 in amino acids: CASRWDRGNEQYF. DNA of the CDR3: TGCGCCAGCAGGTGGGACAGGGGCAACGAGCAGTACTTC. The full variable domain, its missing parts supplied by reference TRBV5-1 and TRBJ2-7, is KAGVTQTPRYLIKTRGQQVTLSCSPISGHRSVSWYQQTPGQGLQFLFEYFSETQRNKGNFPGRFSGRQFSNSRSEMNVSTLELGDSALYLCASRWDRGNEQYFGPGTRLTVT.

This clone has just one count. Here the CDR3 DNA reads TGTGCCAGCAGCGCCACCGGGACAGGGGACTCTCAGCCCCAGCATTTT. Translated, it gives CASSATGTGDSQPQHF. This sequence joins TRBV9 and TRBJ1-5; TRBD1 aligns across 10 bases. The CDR3 is made up of 16 amino acids. V shed 3 bases, J shed 6 bases, and the junction held 9 bases outside the gene matches. The germline CDR1 and CDR2 sequences are SGDLS and YYNGEE. Together with reference TRBV9 and TRBJ1-5, the CDR3 gives the full variable domain: DSGVTQTPKHLITATGQRVTLRCSPRSGDLSVYWYQQSLDQGLQFLIQYYNGEERAKGNILERFSAQQFPDLHSELNLSSLELGDSALYFCASSATGTGDSQPQHFGDGTRLSIL.

The V gene is TRBV6-1, the J gene TRBJ1-3, with 12 bases identical to TRBD1. Germline V lookup: CDR1 MNHNS, CDR2 SASEGT. Trimming at V came to 4 bases and at J to 2 bases, leaving 9 bases not matched to a gene. The CDR3 length is 18 residues. The CDR3 spells CASSGLGTGGEAGNTIYF. The CDR3 region has the DNA TGTGCCAGCAGTGGGTTAGGGACAGGGGGCGAAGCTGGAAACACCATATATTTT.